The sequence of this T cell receptor (beta chain) was determined in a study of blood T cells in healthy people across ages. The second PCR ran roughly 6 to 11 cycles with a sample-barcoded 5' primer and J-beta primers. The template-switch adaptor, which had 12 random nucleotides, put a tag on each cDNA molecule. Using its own MiXCR run on the 5' RACE reads, TCRdb lists one record per CDR3 protein. There are fewer than 900,000 distinct CDR3 sequences in the sample; roughly 40% occur only once, and 10% to 15% lies in the top ten. Study-wide points: In older individuals, TCR beta diversity per million T cells was lower, falling roughly linearly with age.

As concerns this clonotype: Its antigen is as yet unknown.

This receptor was identified in a young man in good health. The sequencing sample was made of blood.

For the CDR3, the DNA is TGCGCCAGCAGCCAAGATTCCTGGGGTAGCTATGGCTACACCTTC. Its protein is CASSQDSWGSYGYTF. The rearrangement joins TRBV4-3 to TRBJ1-2; D is undetermined. Germline assignment: CDR1 LGHNA and CDR2 YSLEER. The V end lost 0 bases, the J end lost 4 bases, and 12 bases lay between the germline ends. This CDR3 comprises 15 residues.